The table lists the clone carrying this T cell receptor beta chain with a count of one. Its antigen is as yet unknown. Primers: 60 Vbeta forward and 13 Jbeta reverse. Method: immunoSEQ multiplex PCR; TCRdb's copy keeps in-frame clones and lacks some. The sample consists of 180,000 or so clones, approximately 84% of them appearing once. These data originate in a study of cytomegalovirus exposure and HLA in healthy donors. Study-wide results and caveats: In a later analysis, productive TCRs from donors in an Asian-associated ancestry cluster reportedly carried fewer N-insertions than the cohort mean. High specificity and sensitivity for cytomegalovirus status were reported for the classifier.

Trimming stripped 0 bases from V and 6 bases from J, with 8 bases between. CDR3 size: 12 residues. The germline V gene has CDR1 GTSNPN and CDR2 SVGIG (reference sequence). The gene calls are TRBV30 and TRBJ1-2; unclear D gene. Specimen: PBMCs. This clonotype was obtained from a girl under 18 in good health and CMV-seropositive. CDR3 sequence (DNA): TGTGCCTGGAGTGTACTGGGCCATGGCTACACCTTC. Translation gives CAWSVLGHGYTF.